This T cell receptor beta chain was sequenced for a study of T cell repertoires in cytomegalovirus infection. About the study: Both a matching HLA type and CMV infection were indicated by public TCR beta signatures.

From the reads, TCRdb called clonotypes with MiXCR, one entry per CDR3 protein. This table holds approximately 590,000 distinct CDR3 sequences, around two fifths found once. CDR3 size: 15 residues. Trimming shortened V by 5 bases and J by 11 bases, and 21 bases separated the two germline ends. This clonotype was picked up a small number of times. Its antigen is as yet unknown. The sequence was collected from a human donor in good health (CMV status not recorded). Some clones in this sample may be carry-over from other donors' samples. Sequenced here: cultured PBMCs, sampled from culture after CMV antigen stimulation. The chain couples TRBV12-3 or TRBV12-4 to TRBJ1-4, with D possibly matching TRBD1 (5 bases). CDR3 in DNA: TGTGCCAGCAGTCGACCTGGGGTCCGGTGGGGGAAACTGTTTTTT. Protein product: CASSRPGVRWGKLFF.